Shown below are 25 T cell receptor beta chains from a single sample sequenced in a study of blood T cells in healthy people across ages. Primed by a sample-barcoded 5' primer and a J-beta primer mix, a second PCR proceeded for roughly 6 to 12 cycles. TCRdb re-analysed the 5' RACE reads in MiXCR, keeping a single row per CDR3 protein. The sample yields some 880,000 distinct CDR3 sequences, about 36% seen once. The source material was blood. The origin of the receptors is a man aged 18 to 30 in good health.

This clonotype was counted a few times. This chain uses TRBV20-1 with TRBJ2-7; TRBD2 aligns across 7 bases. The CDR3 runs 15 residues. Germline-derived CDR1 and CDR2 are DFQATT and SNEGSKA (reference sequence). With 4 bases clipped from V and 5 bases from J, the junction kept 14 bases outside the gene matches. CDR3 in DNA: TGCAGTGCTACCCCCGGGACTACGGATATCAACGAGCAGTACTTC. As protein: CSATPGTTDINEQYF.

The chain joins TRBV12-3 or TRBV12-4 to TRBJ2-2, with D tentatively TRBD2 (5 bases). The CDR3 loop spans 11 amino acids. The V and J ends lost 5 bases and 13 bases respectively, with 11 bases between them. CDR3 coding DNA: TGTGCCAGCAGTCCCCTCCGGGGGCTGTTTTTT. It yields the protein CASSPLRGLFF.

This clonotype was seen ten or more times. This sequence joins TRBV4-3 and TRBJ2-7; D gene uncertain. This CDR3 contains 13 residues. Germline V gives CDR1 LGHNA, CDR2 YSLEER. Trimming shortened V by 5 bases and J by 5 bases, and 13 bases separated the two germline ends. The CDR3 DNA sequence: TGCGCCAGCAGCACCACCCTCACCCACGAGCAGTACTTC. Protein sequence: CASSTTLTHEQYF.

The sample holds a few counts of this clonotype. J is TRBJ1-5 and V is TRBV30, with no clear D. This CDR3 comprises 14 residues. The V end lost 7 bases, the J end lost 5 bases, and 18 bases lay between the germline ends. CDR1 GTSNPN and CDR2 SVGIG come from the germline V gene (reference sequence). CDR3 DNA: TGTGCCTTCACGGACCGGAGCCGGTATCAGCCCCAGCATTTT. Protein sequence: CAFTDRSRYQPQHF.

This clonotype has only one observation. A read error is possible here, since a much larger clone lies one base away. V and J are TRBV20-1 and TRBJ2-4, with D perhaps matching TRBD2 (5 bases). V was pared by 6 bases and J by 13 bases, with 25 bases between. The CDR3 length is 14 residues. The germline V gene has CDR1 DFQATT and CDR2 SNEGSKA (reference sequence). For the CDR3, the DNA is TGCAGTGCGCTGGACGGGGTCTACAACAAGGAGCAGTACTTC. This sequence encodes CSALDGVYNKEQYF.

The J gene is TRBJ2-1, the V gene TRBV6-2 or TRBV6-3, with a possible D match to TRBD1 (7 bases). V gave up 4 bases and J gave up 6 bases, with 10 bases separating them. Germline loops: CDR1 MNHEY, CDR2 SVGEGT. This CDR3 has 13 residues. DNA for the CDR3: TGTGCCAGCAGTTCCCAGGGGGGCAATGAGCAGTTCTTC. Residues: CASSSQGGNEQFF.

The rearrangement uses TRBV27 and TRBJ2-1; possibly TRBD2 for D (5 bases). The V gene's germline CDR1 is MNHEY and CDR2 SMNVEV (reference sequence). The CDR3 has 17 amino acids. V was shortened by 5 bases and J by 3 bases, with 20 bases between the two germline ends. CDR3 nucleotide sequence: TGTGCCAGCAGTGCGGGCGGTCGCGGACCCTACTACAATGAGCAGTTCTTC. It encodes CASSAGGRGPYYNEQFF.

In this sample, this clonotype turned up a few times. V gene TRBV4-3 combines with J gene TRBJ2-2; a weak D match, TRBD1 (6 bases). The CDR3 runs to 16 residues. Trimming left V 0 bases short and J 5 bases short, with 13 bases between. CDR1 and CDR2 from the germline V gene are LGHNA and YSLEER. The CDR3 region is CASSQDPPGVTGELFF. DNA for the CDR3: TGCGCCAGCAGCCAAGATCCGCCAGGGGTGACCGGGGAGCTGTTTTTT.

The chain recombines TRBV9 with TRBJ2-1; weak D call: TRBD2 (6 bases). Germline assignment: CDR1 SGDLS and CDR2 YYNGEE. CDR3 length equals 15 residues. V was clipped by 3 bases and J by 3 bases, with 13 bases between them. The CDR3 protein is CASSEGRAGYNEQFF. The CDR3 DNA is TGTGCCAGCAGCGAGGGACGAGCGGGCTACAATGAGCAGTTCTTC.

The chain has TRBV9 and TRBJ2-5; D is possibly TRBD2 (6 bases). The length of the CDR3 is 22 residues. Germline assignment: CDR1 SGDLS and CDR2 YYNGEE. V lost 0 bases and J 11 bases, leaving 41 bases between the germline ends. The CDR3 nucleotides are TGTGCCAGCAGCGTAGGCGCGGGGAGGTCCACCACAATGGAAAAGTGGGTCAATGAGCAGTACTTC. This encodes CASSVGAGRSTTMEKWVNEQYF.

The rearrangement links TRBV7-9 to TRBJ1-2; TRBD1 matches 10 bases. J was trimmed by 1 base and V by 3 bases; bases with no gene match: 5. Per the germline V gene, CDR1 is SEHNR and CDR2 is FQNEAQ (reference sequence). This CDR3 contains 16 residues. The CDR3 sequence is CASSLGDRGVNYGYTF. CDR3 DNA: TGTGCCAGCAGCTTGGGGGACAGGGGAGTTAACTATGGCTACACCTTC.

The chain combines TRBV5-5 with TRBJ2-3; no reliable D call. The germline gives CDR1 SGHKS, CDR2 YYEKEE (reference sequence). Trimming cost V 1 base and J 0 bases, with 15 bases left between them. The CDR3 contains 17 residues. CDR3 nucleotide sequence: TGTGCCAGCAGCTTGCCTCCGGCAAGCACTAGCACAGATACGCAGTATTTT. It codes for CASSLPPASTSTDTQYF.

This clonotype was seen once. The chain combines TRBV20-1 with TRBJ2-5; 8 bases are shared with TRBD1. This CDR3 contains 11 residues. Germline trimming cut 2 bases from V and 11 bases from J; bases unmatched to any gene: 4. Germline V gene sequence: CDR1 DFQATT, CDR2 SNEGSKA (reference sequence). The CDR3 DNA reads as TGCAGTGCTAGACCACAGGGGGAGCAGTACTTC. Encoded protein: CSARPQGEQYF.

The rearrangement uses TRBV7-3 and TRBJ2-5, with TRBD2 matching over 9 bases. V shed 4 bases and J 11 bases; nucleotides not matched to a gene: 14. Germline V gene lookup returns CDR1 SGHTA and CDR2 FQGTGA. The CDR3 has 15 residues. CDR3 sequence (DNA): TGTGCCAGCAGCTCCCCCGGGACTAGCCATGGTGAGCAGTACTTC. This codes for CASSSPGTSHGEQYF.

The chain employs TRBV4-1 and TRBJ2-7; 7 positions agree with TRBD1. CDR1 and CDR2 (germline): MGHRA, YSYEKL. J lost 4 bases, V lost 4 bases, and 10 bases had no gene match. The CDR3 totals 15 residues. CDR3 DNA: TGCGCCAGCAGCCCAATATGGGACAGCGAGTACGAGCAGTACTTC. Its protein product is CASSPIWDSEYEQYF.

This chain joins TRBV28 and TRBJ2-1; no firm D call. Germline values: CDR1 MDHEN, CDR2 SYDVKM. This CDR3 is built from 10 residues. The V end was cut by 8 bases, the J end by 10 bases, with 9 bases between. The chain's CDR3 is CASGDTEQFF. The CDR3 region has the DNA TGTGCCAGCGGCGACACCGAGCAGTTCTTC.

The chain has TRBV7-2 and TRBJ1-5; D is unresolved. Germline V gene sequence: CDR1 SGHTA, CDR2 FQGNSA. CDR3 length: 15 residues. V gave up 1 base and J gave up 3 bases, with 10 bases separating them. The chain's CDR3 is CASSLGLNLNQPQHF. The CDR3 DNA reads TGTGCCAGCAGCTTAGGGCTTAATCTCAATCAGCCCCAGCATTTT.

This clonotype was detected only a few times. The J gene is TRBJ2-5, the V gene TRBV12-3 or TRBV12-4; no reliable D call. This CDR3 is built from 11 residues. Deletions cut 6 bases from V and 11 bases from J, with 13 bases between. The CDR3: CASSLSKPQYF. CDR3 DNA: TGTGCCAGCAGCCTTTCGAAGCCGCAGTACTTC.

This clonotype was seen only a few times. The chain joins TRBV14 to TRBJ1-2; 9 bases are a match to TRBD1. The V gene end was trimmed by 4 bases and the J gene end by 10 bases; junction bases not matched to a gene: 7. The CDR3 length is 13 residues. Germline V gene data show CDR1 as SGHDN and CDR2 as FVKESK. CDR3 DNA sequence: TGTGCCAGCAGCCCGGGGACAGGGCGGATCTACACCTTC. Translation: CASSPGTGRIYTF.

Turning to this clonotype: This sequence may be a read error, since a much larger clone differs from it by one base. V is TRBV4-1 and J is TRBJ1-2; 10 bases match TRBD1. This CDR3 is 15 amino acids long. CDR1 and CDR2 from the germline V gene are MGHRA and YSYEKL. The CDR3 here is CASSQGTGVNYDYTF. The CDR3 DNA reads as TGCGCCAGCAGCCAGGGGACAGGGGTGAACTATGACTACACCTTC.

V is TRBV12-3 or TRBV12-4 and J is TRBJ2-5, with D uncertain. The V end was cut by 5 bases, the J end by 7 bases, with 14 bases between. The CDR3 sequence is 13 residues long. The CDR3 is CASSESGHGTQYF. CDR3 coding DNA: TGTGCCAGCAGTGAGTCGGGCCACGGGACCCAGTACTTC.

In regard to this clonotype: A read error may explain this, as a much larger clone is one base away. In DNA, the CDR3 is TGCAGTGCTAGTAAACTAGAGGGCCCAGATGCGCAGTATTTT. This translates into CSASKLEGPDAQYF. The chain combines TRBV20-1 with TRBJ2-3, with a tentative D call TRBD2 (5 bases). CDR3 size: 14 residues. CDR1 and CDR2 from the germline V gene are DFQATT and SNEGSKA (reference sequence).

In DNA form, the CDR3 reads TGTGCCAGCAGTTTTGGGCAAGCATCCCAAGAGACCCAGTACTTC. It is translated as CASSFGQASQETQYF. The chain recombines TRBV27 with TRBJ2-5; D is ambiguous. From germline, CDR1 is MNHEY and CDR2 SMNVEV (reference sequence). The CDR3 sequence is 15 residues long. V was shortened by 3 bases and J by 1 base, with 12 bases between the two germline ends.

The CDR3: CASSAKYSNQPQHF. Written as DNA, the CDR3 is TGTGCCAGCAGCGCGAAATATAGCAATCAGCCCCAGCATTTT. V usage is TRBV7-2 and J usage is TRBJ1-5; D gene unclear. This CDR3 is built from 14 residues. The germline gives CDR1 SGHTA, CDR2 FQGNSA. V was shortened by 5 bases and J by 0 bases, with 8 bases between the two germline ends.

This clonotype was seen a few times. The chain links TRBV27 to TRBJ1-4, with 8 bases fitting TRBD1. V lost 4 bases, J lost 3 bases, and 4 bases stayed unmatched. The CDR3 covers 15 residues. CDR1 and CDR2 from the germline V gene are MNHEY and SMNVEV (reference sequence). The CDR3 sequence: CASSSGGRANEKLFF. The CDR3 DNA is TGTGCCAGCAGTTCAGGGGGCAGGGCTAATGAAAAACTGTTTTTT.